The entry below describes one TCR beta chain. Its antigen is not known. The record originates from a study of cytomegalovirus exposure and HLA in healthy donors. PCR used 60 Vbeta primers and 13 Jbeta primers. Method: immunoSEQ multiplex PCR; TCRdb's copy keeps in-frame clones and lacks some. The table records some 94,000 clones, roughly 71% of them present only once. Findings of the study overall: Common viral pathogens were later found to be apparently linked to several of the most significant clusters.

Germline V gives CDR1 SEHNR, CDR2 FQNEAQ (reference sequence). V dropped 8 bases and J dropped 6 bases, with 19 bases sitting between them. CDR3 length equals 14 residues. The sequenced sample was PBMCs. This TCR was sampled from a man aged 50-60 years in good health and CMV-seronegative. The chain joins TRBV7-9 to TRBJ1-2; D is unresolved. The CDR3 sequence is CASGKLWGEDGYTF. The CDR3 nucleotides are TGTGCCAGCGGAAAATTGTGGGGAGAGGATGGCTACACCTTC.